Listed below are T cell receptor beta chains from one sample, sequenced in a study of T-cell memory formation after mild COVID-19. TCRdb re-called the 5' RACE reads with MiXCR, one entry per CDR3 protein. This sample yields 250,000 to 300,000 distinct CDR3 sequences, of which around 15% are seen a single time; about a fifth belongs to the top ten. The source material was PBMCs or a T cell subset sorted from them (not recorded which). These receptors all come from a man aged 18 to 29 who had mild COVID-19 (a few samples of this study predate the infection). Cell type and time point are not known. Each CDR3 is given with its conserved first and last residue.

V	J	CDR3
TRBV7-9	TRBJ2-7	CASNFGTGPEQYF
TRBV12-3/TRBV12-4	TRBJ2-5	CASRGAGGIQETQYF
TRBV12-5	TRBJ1-1	CASGLGQLNTEAFF
TRBV6-5	TRBJ2-3	CASSPLGTGSDTQYF
TRBV12-3/TRBV12-4	TRBJ1-2	CASSRRWTQYGYTF
TRBV7-2	TRBJ2-3	CASSTSGGWDTQYF
TRBV10-3	TRBJ2-3	CASRRGTAQTSTDTQYF
TRBV12-3/TRBV12-4	TRBJ2-1	CASSLATFQFF
TRBV5-6	TRBJ1-2	CASSAGWGINYGYTF
TRBV14	TRBJ2-3	CASSRLAGESTDTQYF
TRBV7-2	TRBJ2-5	CASSSQTGPETQYF
TRBV13	TRBJ2-3	CASSSTSGSTDTQYF
TRBV6-5	TRBJ1-1	CASSYSMDTEAFF
TRBV4-3	TRBJ2-4	CASSQAAGGSKNIQYF
TRBV7-9	TRBJ1-5	CASSPLGPPGTDSNQPQHF
TRBV4-1	TRBJ1-1	CASSQGGVLAEAFF
TRBV4-3	TRBJ1-2	CASSQELGNNYGYTF
TRBV7-2	TRBJ2-5	CASSVPYAGGRETQYF
TRBV6-6	TRBJ2-5	CATVGGGETQYF
TRBV5-1	TRBJ2-7	CARKRGVYYEQYF
TRBV7-2	TRBJ1-5	CASSLWAWSNQPQHF
TRBV6-5	TRBJ1-1	CASRGGANTEAFF
TRBV5-4	TRBJ1-5	CASSLAPNQPQHF
TRBV3-1	TRBJ1-3	CASSLEQQGISGNTIYF
TRBV3-1	TRBJ2-5	CASSIRLHSGGQETQYF
TRBV6-2/TRBV6-3	TRBJ1-2	CASSYVGIWTPGYTF
TRBV14	TRBJ2-5	CASSQDLLGSFGTQYF
TRBV20-1	TRBJ1-5	CSARFAKFADQPQHF
TRBV6-2/TRBV6-3	TRBJ2-3	CASSYETSGGTFTDTQYF
TRBV23-1	TRBJ1-1	CASSSGQSNTEAFF
TRBV20-1	TRBJ1-1	CSAREGGSGTEAFF
TRBV7-8	TRBJ1-1	CASSLISNPGTEAFF
TRBV20-1	TRBJ1-2	CSTSRGLLYGYTF
TRBV5-1	TRBJ1-1	CASSFRGGNFEASEVFF
TRBV6-2/TRBV6-3	TRBJ1-1	CASSYTGTEAFF